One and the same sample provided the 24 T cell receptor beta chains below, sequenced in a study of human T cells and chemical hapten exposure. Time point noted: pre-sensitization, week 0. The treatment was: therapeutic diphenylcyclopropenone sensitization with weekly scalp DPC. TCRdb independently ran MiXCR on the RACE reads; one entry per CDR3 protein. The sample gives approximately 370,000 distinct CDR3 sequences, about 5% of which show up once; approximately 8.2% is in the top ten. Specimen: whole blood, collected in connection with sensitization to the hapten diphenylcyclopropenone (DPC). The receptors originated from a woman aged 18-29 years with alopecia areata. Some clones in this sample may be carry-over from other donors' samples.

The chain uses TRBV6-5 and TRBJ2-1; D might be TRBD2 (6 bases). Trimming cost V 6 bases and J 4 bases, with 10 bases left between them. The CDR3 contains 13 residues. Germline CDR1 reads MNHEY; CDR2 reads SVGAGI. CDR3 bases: TGTGCCAGCAGCCGGGGGACTTACAATGAGCAGTTCTTC. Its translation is CASSRGTYNEQFF.

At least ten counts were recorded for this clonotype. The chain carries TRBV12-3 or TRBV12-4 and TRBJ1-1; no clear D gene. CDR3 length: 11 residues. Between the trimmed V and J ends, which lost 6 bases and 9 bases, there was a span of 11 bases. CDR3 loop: CASRKGPKAFF. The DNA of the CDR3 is TGTGCCAGCAGGAAGGGTCCCAAAGCTTTCTTT.

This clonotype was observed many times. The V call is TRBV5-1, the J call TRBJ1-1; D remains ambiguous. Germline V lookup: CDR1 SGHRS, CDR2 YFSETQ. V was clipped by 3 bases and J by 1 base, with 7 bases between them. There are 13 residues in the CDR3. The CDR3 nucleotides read TGCGCCAGCAGCTCCGACACGAACACTGAAGCTTTCTTT. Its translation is CASSSDTNTEAFF.

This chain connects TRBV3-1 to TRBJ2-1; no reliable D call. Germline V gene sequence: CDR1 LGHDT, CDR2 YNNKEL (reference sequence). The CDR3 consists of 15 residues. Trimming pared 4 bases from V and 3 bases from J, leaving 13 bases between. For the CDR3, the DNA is TGTGCCAGCAGCCCACTGCGCGGCGACTACAATGAGCAGTTCTTC. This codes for CASSPLRGDYNEQFF.

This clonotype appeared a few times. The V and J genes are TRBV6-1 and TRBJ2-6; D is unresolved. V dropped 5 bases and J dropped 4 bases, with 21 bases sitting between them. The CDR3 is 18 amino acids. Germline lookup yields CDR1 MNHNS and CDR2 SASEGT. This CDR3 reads CASSINRAGSGGANVLTF. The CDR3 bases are TGTGCCAGCAGTATAAACAGAGCCGGCTCTGGGGGGGCCAACGTCCTGACTTTC.

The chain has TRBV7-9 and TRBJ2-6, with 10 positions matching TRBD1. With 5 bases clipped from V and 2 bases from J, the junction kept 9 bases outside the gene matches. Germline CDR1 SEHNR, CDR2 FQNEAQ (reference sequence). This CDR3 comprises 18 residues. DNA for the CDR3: TGTGCCAGCAGCCCCCTGGGACAGGGGCCCCCTGGGGCCAACGTCCTGACTTTC. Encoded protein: CASSPLGQGPPGANVLTF.

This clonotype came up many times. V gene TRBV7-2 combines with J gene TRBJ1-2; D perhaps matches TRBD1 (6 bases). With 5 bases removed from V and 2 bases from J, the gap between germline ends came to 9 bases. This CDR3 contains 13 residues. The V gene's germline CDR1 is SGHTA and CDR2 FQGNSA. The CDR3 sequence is CASSITGNYGYTF. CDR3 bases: TGTGCCAGCAGCATTACAGGGAACTATGGCTACACCTTC.

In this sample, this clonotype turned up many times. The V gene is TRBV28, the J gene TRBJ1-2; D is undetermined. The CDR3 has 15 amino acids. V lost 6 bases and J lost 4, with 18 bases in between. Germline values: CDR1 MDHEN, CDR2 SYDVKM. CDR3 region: CASSEGEVIGYGYTF. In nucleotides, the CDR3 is TGTGCCAGCAGCGAAGGCGAGGTCATAGGCTATGGCTACACCTTC.

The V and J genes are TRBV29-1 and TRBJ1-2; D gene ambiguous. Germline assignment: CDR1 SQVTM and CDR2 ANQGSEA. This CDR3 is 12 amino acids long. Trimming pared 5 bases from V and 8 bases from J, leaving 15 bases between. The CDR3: CSVSLSAAGYTF. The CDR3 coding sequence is TGCAGCGTTAGTCTATCAGCCGCGGGCTACACCTTC.

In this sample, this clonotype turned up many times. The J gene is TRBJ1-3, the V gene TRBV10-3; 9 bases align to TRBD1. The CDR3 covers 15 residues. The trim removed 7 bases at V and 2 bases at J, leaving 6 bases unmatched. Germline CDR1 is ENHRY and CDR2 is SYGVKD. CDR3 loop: CAINPQGAAGNTIYF. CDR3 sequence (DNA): TGTGCCATCAACCCACAGGGGGCAGCTGGAAACACCATATATTTT.

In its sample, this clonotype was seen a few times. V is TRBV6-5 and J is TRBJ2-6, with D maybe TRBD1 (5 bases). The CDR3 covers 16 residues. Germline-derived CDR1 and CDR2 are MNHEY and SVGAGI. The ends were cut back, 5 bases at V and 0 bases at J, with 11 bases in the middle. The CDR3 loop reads CASSSSGISGANVLTF. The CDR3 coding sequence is TGTGCCAGCAGTAGTTCAGGGATCTCTGGGGCCAACGTCCTGACTTTC.

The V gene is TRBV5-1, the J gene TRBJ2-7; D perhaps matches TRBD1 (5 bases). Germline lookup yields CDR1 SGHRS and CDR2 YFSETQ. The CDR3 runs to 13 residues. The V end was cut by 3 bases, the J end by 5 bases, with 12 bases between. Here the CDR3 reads CASSSQGTDEQYF. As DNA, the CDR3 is TGCGCCAGCAGCTCGCAGGGTACGGACGAGCAGTACTTC.

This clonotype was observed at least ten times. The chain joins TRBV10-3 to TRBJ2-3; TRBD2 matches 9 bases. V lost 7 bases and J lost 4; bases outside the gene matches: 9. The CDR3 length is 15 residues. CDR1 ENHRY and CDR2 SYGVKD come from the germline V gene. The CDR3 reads CAITAGAGGPDTQYF. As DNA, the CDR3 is TGTGCCATCACGGCCGGCGCGGGGGGGCCAGATACGCAGTATTTT.

CDR3 nucleotides: TGTGCCAGCAGTGAACTGGCCCAGCAGTTCTTC. It is translated as CASSELAQQFF. The chain joins TRBV6-1 to TRBJ2-1; D remains ambiguous. Germline assignment: CDR1 MNHNS and CDR2 SASEGT. The CDR3 totals 11 residues. The V end lost 2 bases, the J end lost 11 bases, and 7 bases lay between the germline ends.

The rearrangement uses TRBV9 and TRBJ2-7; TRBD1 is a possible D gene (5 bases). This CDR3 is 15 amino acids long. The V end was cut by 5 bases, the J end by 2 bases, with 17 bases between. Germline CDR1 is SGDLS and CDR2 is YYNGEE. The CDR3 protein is CASSQEAGSPYEQYF. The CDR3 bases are TGTGCCAGCAGTCAAGAGGCAGGGTCCCCCTACGAGCAGTACTTC.

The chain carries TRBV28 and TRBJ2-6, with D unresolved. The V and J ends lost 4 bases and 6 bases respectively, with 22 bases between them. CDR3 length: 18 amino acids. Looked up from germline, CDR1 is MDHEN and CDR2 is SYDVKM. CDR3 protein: CASSSTPSDVWVANVLTF. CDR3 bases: TGTGCCAGCAGTTCTACACCGTCCGACGTCTGGGTGGCCAACGTCCTGACTTTC. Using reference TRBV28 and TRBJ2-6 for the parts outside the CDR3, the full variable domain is DVKVTQSSRYLVKRTGEKVFLECVQDMDHENMFWYRQDPGLGLRLIYFSYDVKMKEKGDIPEGYSVSREKKERFSLILESASTNQTSMYLCASSSTPSDVWVANVLTFGAGSRLTVL.

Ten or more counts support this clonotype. The CDR3 DNA reads as TGTGCCAGCAGTCCCCTAAGGACTAGCGGGGGAGAGACCCAGTACTTC. Protein product: CASSPLRTSGGETQYF. The chain links TRBV6-5 to TRBJ2-5, with TRBD2 matching 13 bases. Trimming cost V 5 bases and J 4 bases; bases outside gene matches: 7. The CDR3 length is 16 residues. Germline values: CDR1 MNHEY, CDR2 SVGAGI.

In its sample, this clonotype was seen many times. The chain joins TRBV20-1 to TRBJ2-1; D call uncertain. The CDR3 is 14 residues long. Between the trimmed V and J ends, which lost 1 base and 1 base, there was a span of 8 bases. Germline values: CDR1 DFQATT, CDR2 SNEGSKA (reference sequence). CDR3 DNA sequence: TGCAGTGCTAGAGGCAGCTATTCCTACAATGAGCAGTTCTTC. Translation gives CSARGSYSYNEQFF.

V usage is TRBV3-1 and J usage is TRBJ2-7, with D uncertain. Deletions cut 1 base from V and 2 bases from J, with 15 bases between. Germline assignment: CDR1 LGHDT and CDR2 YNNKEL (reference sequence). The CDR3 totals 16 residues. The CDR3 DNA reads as TGTGCCAGCAGCCAAGGCGGCTCAGGTTCCCCCTACGAGCAGTACTTC. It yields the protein CASSQGGSGSPYEQYF.

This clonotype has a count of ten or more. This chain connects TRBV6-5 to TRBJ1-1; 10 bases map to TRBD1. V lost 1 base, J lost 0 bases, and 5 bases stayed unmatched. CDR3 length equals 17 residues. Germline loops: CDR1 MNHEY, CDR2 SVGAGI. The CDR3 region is CASSYYGTGAMNTEAFF. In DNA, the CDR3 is TGTGCCAGCAGTTACTACGGGACAGGGGCGATGAACACTGAAGCTTTCTTT.

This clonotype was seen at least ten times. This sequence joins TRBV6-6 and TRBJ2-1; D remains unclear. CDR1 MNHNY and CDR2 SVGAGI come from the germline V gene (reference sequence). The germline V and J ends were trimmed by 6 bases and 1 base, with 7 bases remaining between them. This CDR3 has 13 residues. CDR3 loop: CASSSLSYNEQFF. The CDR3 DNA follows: TGTGCCAGCAGCTCACTTTCCTACAATGAGCAGTTCTTC.

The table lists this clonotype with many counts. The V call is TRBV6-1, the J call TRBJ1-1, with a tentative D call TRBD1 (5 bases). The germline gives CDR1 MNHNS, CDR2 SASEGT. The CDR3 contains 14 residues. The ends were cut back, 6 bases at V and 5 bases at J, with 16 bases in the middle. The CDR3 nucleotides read TGTGCCAGCAGCCCCGTGAGGGGCGGAACTGAAGCTTTCTTT. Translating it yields CASSPVRGGTEAFF.

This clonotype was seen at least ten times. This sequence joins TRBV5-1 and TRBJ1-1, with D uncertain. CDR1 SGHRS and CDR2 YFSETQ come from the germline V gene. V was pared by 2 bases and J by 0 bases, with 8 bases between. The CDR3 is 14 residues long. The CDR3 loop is CASSFETLNTEAFF. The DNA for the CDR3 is TGCGCCAGCAGCTTCGAGACACTGAACACTGAAGCTTTCTTT.

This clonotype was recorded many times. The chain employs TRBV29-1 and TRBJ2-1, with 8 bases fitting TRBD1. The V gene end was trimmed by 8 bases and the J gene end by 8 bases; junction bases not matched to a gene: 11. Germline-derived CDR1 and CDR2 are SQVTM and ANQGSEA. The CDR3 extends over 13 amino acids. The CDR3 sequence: CSLNRGSFDEQFF. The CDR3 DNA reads TGCAGCTTAAACAGGGGGTCTTTTGATGAGCAGTTCTTC.